The clone carrying this TCR beta chain came up many times. Antigen specificity is unknown. This sample stems from a study of T cells in Graves' hyperthyroidism and ophthalmopathy. Newly diagnosed hyperthyroidism patients aged 18 to 65 years had disease lasting under 2 months. Pregnant or lactating patients were excluded, as were those with uncontrolled infection or other autoimmune disease. Clinical symptoms, serum thyroxine and TRAb, thyroid ultrasound and orbital computed tomography were used for the diagnoses. Findings of the study overall: Expanded thyroid clonotypes (above 0.001) were mostly also found in blood.

Amplification yielded TCR beta CDR3 regions, with RNA transcripts as the source. First-round RT-PCR of the TCR CDR3 relied on the HTBI primer set. One entry per CDR3 protein, called by TCRdb with MiXCR from the multiplex PCR reads. Among roughly 740,000 distinct CDR3 sequences listed, roughly 15% were seen once. Germline V gene lookup returns CDR1 SGHTA and CDR2 FQGNSA. V lost 5 bases and J 4 bases, leaving 12 bases between the germline ends. The CDR3 spans 14 residues. Sequences were obtained from blood. This receptor was taken from a man younger than 30 with Graves' hyperthyroidism. The chain carries TRBV7-2 and TRBJ2-1; D uncertain. The CDR3 loop reads CASSQSEAYNEQFF. Written as DNA, the CDR3 is TGTGCCAGCAGCCAGAGCGAAGCGTACAATGAGCAGTTCTTC.